Below are 20 T cell receptor beta chains sequenced from a single sample in a study of beta chain features in type 1 diabetes. Their antigen targets remain unknown. Study-level findings and limits: TCRB CDR3 length was moderately but significantly reduced in all four CD4+ subsets of Type 1 diabetes patients.

Isolated RNA was reverse transcribed in full, so expressed TCRB transcripts were sequenced. The protocol was immunoSEQ multiplex PCR, while the TCRdb copy is restricted to in-frame clones and leaves out a portion. This table holds more than 95,000 clones, about 18% found once. Source material: central memory CD4+ T cells from blood. These receptors all stem from a man younger than 35 with type 1 diabetes.

This clone was seen a handful of times. One base away lies a much larger clone, so this may be a sequencing read error. The rearrangement joins TRBV5-4 to TRBJ2-3; D uncertain. V lost 4 bases to trimming and J lost 2 bases, with 5 bases between them. The CDR3 has 12 residues. The germline gives CDR1 SGHNT, CDR2 YYREEE (reference sequence). CDR3 loop: CASSPSTDTQYF. The CDR3 bases are TGTGCCAGCAGCCCATCCACAGATACGCAGTATTTT. The variable domain in full, completed from reference TRBV5-4 and TRBJ2-3, reads ETGVTQSPTHLIKTRGQQVTLRCSSQSGHNTVSWYQQALGQGPQFIFQYYREEENGRGNFPPRFSGLQFPNYSSELNVNALELDDSALYLCASSPSTDTQYFGPGTRLTVL.

The chain employs TRBV2 and TRBJ1-1; the D gene is possibly TRBD1 (5 bases). The CDR3 consists of 13 residues. Germline CDR1 reads SNHLY; CDR2 reads FYNNEI. V lost 7 bases and J 4 bases, leaving 13 bases between the germline ends. The CDR3 sequence: CASTIQGGTEAFF. CDR3 in DNA: TGTGCCAGCACCATCCAGGGAGGCACTGAAGCTTTCTTT.

This clone was observed a handful of times. This chain uses TRBV18 with TRBJ2-7; no definite D call. V dropped 2 bases and J dropped 7 bases, with 18 bases sitting between them. Germline values: CDR1 KGHSH, CDR2 LQKENI. The CDR3 contains 15 residues. Here the CDR3 reads CASSPGSGTGWEQYF. The CDR3 DNA sequence: TGTGCCAGCTCACCAGGGTCGGGCACCGGTTGGGAGCAGTACTTC. The full variable domain, with the rest looked up from reference TRBV18 and TRBJ2-7, is NAGVMQNPRHLVRRRGQEARLRCSPMKGHSHVYWYRQLPEEGLKFMVYLQKENIIDESGMPKERFSAEFPKEGPSILRIQQVVRGDSAAYFCASSPGSGTGWEQYFGPGTRLTVT.

This chain joins TRBV30 and TRBJ2-5; no firm D call. Trimming took off 1 base at V and 5 bases at J, with 14 bases between the two ends. CDR1 is GTSNPN, CDR2 SVGIG, per germline (reference sequence). The CDR3 is made up of 14 amino acids. The CDR3 DNA follows: TGTGCCTGGAGTGCAATGAATCCCTCGGAGACCCAGTACTTC. It specifies CAWSAMNPSETQYF.

This clone has a handful of counts. The chain carries TRBV7-9 and TRBJ1-4; D is ambiguous. The length of the CDR3 is 14 residues. Germline V lookup: CDR1 SEHNR, CDR2 FQNEAQ (reference sequence). V was pared by 3 bases and J by 8 bases, with 13 bases between. The CDR3 DNA follows: TGTGCCAGCAGCTTTGGGCGGAATAAGGAAAAACTGTTTTTT. Encoded protein: CASSFGRNKEKLFF.

The chain has TRBV4-3 and TRBJ2-3; a possible D gene is TRBD1 (6 bases). Trimming shortened V by 2 bases and J by 3 bases, and 18 bases separated the two germline ends. Germline values: CDR1 LGHNA, CDR2 YSLEER. The CDR3 runs to 17 residues. Here the CDR3 DNA reads TGCGCCAGCAGCCAATCGTCGGGACAACGAGGGACAGATACGCAGTATTTT. The encoded protein is CASSQSSGQRGTDTQYF.

This clone occurred a few times. The chain employs TRBV4-1 and TRBJ1-4, with TRBD1 as a possible D gene (6 bases). The CDR3 covers 18 residues. The germline V gene encodes CDR1 MGHRA and CDR2 YSYEKL. Deletions cut 2 bases from V and 4 bases from J, with 20 bases between. CDR3: CASSQPQGRRLLNEKLFF. CDR3 sequence (DNA): TGCGCCAGCAGCCAACCCCAGGGGCGACGGCTTCTTAATGAAAAACTGTTTTTT.

The chain has TRBV14 and TRBJ2-1, with 13 nucleotides matching TRBD2. This CDR3 region has 16 residues. Germline assignment: CDR1 SGHDN and CDR2 FVKESK. Trimming removed 3 bases from V and 6 bases from J; junction bases left unmatched: 5. The CDR3 protein is CASSQQLAGGLNEQFF. CDR3 coding DNA: TGTGCCAGCAGCCAGCAACTAGCGGGAGGGCTCAATGAGCAGTTCTTC.

V is TRBV7-2 and J is TRBJ2-5; 9 nucleotides match TRBD2. This CDR3 is 13 amino acids long. The germline V gene has CDR1 SGHTA and CDR2 FQGNSA. The J segment lost 5 bases and the V segment lost 5 bases, leaving 3 bases of the junction unmatched. Here the CDR3 DNA reads TGTGCCAGCAGCCGCGGGAGGGCGGAGACCCAGTACTTC. It yields the protein CASSRGRAETQYF. Full variable domain (outside the CDR3, taken from reference TRBV7-2 and TRBJ2-5): GAGVSQSPSNKVTEKGKDVELRCDPISGHTALYWYRQSLGQGLEFLIYFQGNSAPDKSGLPSDRFSAERTGGSVSTLTIQRTQQEDSAVYLCASSRGRAETQYFGPGTRLLVL.

This clone was detected only a few times. V is TRBV30 and J is TRBJ2-7, with D possibly matching TRBD1 (6 bases). CDR1 GTSNPN and CDR2 SVGIG come from the germline V gene (reference sequence). Trimming pared 0 bases from V and 3 bases from J, leaving 12 bases between. The CDR3 totals 14 residues. The CDR3 DNA reads TGTGCCTGGAGTGTGCGCTACAGGGACTACGAGCAGTACTTC. It specifies CAWSVRYRDYEQYF.

This clone occurred a few times. The rearrangement links TRBV29-1 to TRBJ2-1; D ambiguous. Trimming took off 1 base at V and 8 bases at J, with 12 bases between the two ends. The CDR3 sequence is 13 residues long. Germline V CDR1 and CDR2: SQVTM, ANQGSEA. The CDR3 DNA reads TGCAGCGTTGAAGGGATGGTGGACGATGAGCAGTTCTTC. This encodes CSVEGMVDDEQFF.

This clone has a handful of counts. The V and J genes are TRBV28 and TRBJ1-4; tentatively, D is TRBD1 (6 bases). Germline loops: CDR1 MDHEN, CDR2 SYDVKM. Trimming removed 6 bases at V and 2 bases at J, with 10 bases between. There are 14 residues in the CDR3. The CDR3 DNA sequence: TGTGCCAGCAGCTTGACAGGCACTAATGAAAAACTGTTTTTT. Amino acids: CASSLTGTNEKLFF.

V is TRBV28 and J is TRBJ2-7; no definite D call. Trimming left V 2 bases short and J 2 bases short, with 10 bases between. Germline CDR1 MDHEN, CDR2 SYDVKM. The CDR3 loop spans 14 amino acids. CDR3 DNA sequence: TGTGCCAGCAGTTTAAGCCCCAACCCCTACGAGCAGTACTTC. Translated, it gives CASSLSPNPYEQYF.

The V call is TRBV27, the J call TRBJ2-3; 9 bases are a match to TRBD2. V lost 2 bases to trimming and J lost 3 bases; unmatched junction nucleotides: 6. The germline CDR1 and CDR2 sequences are MNHEY and SMNVEV (reference sequence). This CDR3 contains 16 residues. The CDR3 loop is CASSLALAGFTDTQYF. The CDR3 DNA sequence: TGTGCCAGCAGTTTAGCCCTAGCGGGATTTACAGATACGCAGTATTTT.

The chain links TRBV1 to TRBJ2-1; the table's D gene call, TRBD2, was not cross checked with the DNA. TRBV1 is listed as a pseudogene. This CDR3 is 15 amino acids long. CDR3 in DNA: TGCACCAGAGCCTATCCTAGCGGGGTTTTGAATGAGCAGTTCTTC. Its translation is CTRAYPSGVLNEQFF.

The chain couples TRBV6-5 to TRBJ2-3, with TRBD1 matching 7 bases. Germline V CDR1 and CDR2: MNHEY, SVGAGI. The V gene end was trimmed by 2 bases and the J gene end by 6 bases; junction bases not matched to a gene: 2. CDR3 length: 13 residues. The CDR3: CASSYLRGDTQYF. CDR3 nucleotides: TGTGCCAGCAGTTACCTCAGGGGGGATACGCAGTATTTT.

The CDR3 nucleotides are TGTGCCAGCAGCCTAAGCGGGGCGAACACCGGGGAGCTGTTTTTT. Residues: CASSLSGANTGELFF. V gene TRBV5-4 combines with J gene TRBJ2-2; 7 positions match TRBD2. The CDR3 length is 15 residues. Trimming removed 4 bases from V and 0 bases from J; junction bases left unmatched: 3. The V gene's germline CDR1 is SGHNT and CDR2 YYREEE (reference sequence).

The chain couples TRBV7-9 to TRBJ2-3, with D unresolved. From germline, CDR1 is SEHNR and CDR2 FQNEAQ (reference sequence). This CDR3 is 16 amino acids long. The V gene lost 7 bases and the J gene lost 1 base, with 18 bases spanning the gap. CDR3: CASTRYSGVGTDTQYF. In nucleotides, the CDR3 is TGTGCCAGCACGAGGTATAGTGGAGTCGGCACAGATACGCAGTATTTT.

The chain uses TRBV4-3 and TRBJ2-3, with 9 bases identical to TRBD2. The junction had 11 bases not matched to a gene; V was cut back by 4 bases and J by 6 bases. The CDR3 runs to 16 residues. Germline V gene sequence: CDR1 LGHNA, CDR2 YSLEER. The CDR3 here is CASSRQAGGTADTQYF. CDR3 in DNA: TGCGCCAGCAGCCGCCAAGCGGGGGGAACGGCGGATACGCAGTATTTT.

This clone was counted at least ten times. The chain recombines TRBV4-2 with TRBJ2-3, with D perhaps given as TRBD1 or TRBD2 (5 bases each). V lost 1 base and J lost 4, with 15 bases in between. Germline assignment: CDR1 LGHNA and CDR2 YNFKEQ. This CDR3 has 16 amino acids. Here the CDR3 reads CASSQGVPRGADTQYF. CDR3 bases: TGTGCCAGCAGCCAAGGGGTACCCCGGGGCGCAGATACGCAGTATTTT.